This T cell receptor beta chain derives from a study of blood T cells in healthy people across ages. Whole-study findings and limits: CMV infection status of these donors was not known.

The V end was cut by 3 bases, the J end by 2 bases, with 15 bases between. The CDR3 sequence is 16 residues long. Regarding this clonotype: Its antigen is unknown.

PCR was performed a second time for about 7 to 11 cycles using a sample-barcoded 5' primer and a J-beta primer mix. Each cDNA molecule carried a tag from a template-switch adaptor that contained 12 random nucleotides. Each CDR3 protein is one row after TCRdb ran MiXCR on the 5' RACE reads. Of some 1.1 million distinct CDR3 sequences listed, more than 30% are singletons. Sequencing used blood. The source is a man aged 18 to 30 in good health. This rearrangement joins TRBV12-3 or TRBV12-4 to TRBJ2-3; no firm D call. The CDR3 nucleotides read TGTGCCAGCAGTTTTGAAGGGCCAGGTTACACAGATACGCAGTATTTT. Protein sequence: CASSFEGPGYTDTQYF.